The 3 T cell receptor beta chains listed next were all sequenced from one sample in a study of cytomegalovirus exposure and HLA in healthy donors. PCR was performed using 60 Vbeta and 13 Jbeta primers. The assay was immunoSEQ multiplex PCR, and TCRdb's table has in-frame clones only and misses some. The sample lists approximately 110,000 clones, around 75% occurring once. The specimen sequenced was PBMCs. The receptors here all came from a man aged 40-49 years in good health and CMV-seronegative.

V and J are TRBV7-9 and TRBJ2-3; D remains ambiguous. Trimming shortened V by 1 base and J by 5 bases, and 10 bases separated the two germline ends. Per germline, CDR1 SEHNR and CDR2 FQNEAQ (reference sequence). This CDR3 contains 14 residues. The CDR3 region is CASSLGGSRDTQYF. CDR3 DNA: TGTGCCAGCAGCTTAGGTGGTAGCCGAGATACGCAGTATTTT. Looking up the rest from reference TRBV7-9 and TRBJ2-3 gives the full variable domain: DTGVSQNPRHKITKRGQNVTFRCDPISEHNRLYWYRQTLGQGPEFLTYFQNEAQLEKSRLLSDRFSAERPKGSFSTLEIQRTEQGDSAMYLCASSLGGSRDTQYFGPGTRLTVL.

The rearrangement links TRBV27 to TRBJ2-3; 9 bases agree with TRBD1. V shed 7 bases, J shed 2 bases, and the junction held 7 bases outside the gene matches. CDR3 size: 15 residues. Looked up from germline, CDR1 is MNHEY and CDR2 is SMNVEV (reference sequence). The CDR3 spells CASMWGQGHTDTQYF. CDR3 DNA sequence: TGTGCCAGCATGTGGGGACAGGGACACACAGATACGCAGTATTTT.

The chain has TRBV29-1 and TRBJ2-3, with no clear D. The germline V gene encodes CDR1 SQVTM and CDR2 ANQGSEA. The V and J ends lost 4 bases and 0 bases respectively, with 5 bases between them. The CDR3 has 12 amino acids. DNA of the CDR3: TGCAGCGTTGTTATGAGCACAGATACGCAGTATTTT. Amino acid sequence: CSVVMSTDTQYF.